This passage covers 6 T cell receptor beta chains from one sample sequenced in a study of beta chain features in type 1 diabetes. cDNA synthesis used the whole RNA isolate, giving expressed TCRB sequences. Using immunoSEQ multiplex PCR, the repertoire was profiled, and TCRdb retains in-frame clones only, with some absent. The sample has around 450,000 clones; more than 9.5% are singletons. The sample was naive CD4+ T cells from blood. All receptors come from a woman aged 18 to 35 in good health.

This clone showed up just a few times. CDR3 sequence reads: CSVGGFRGNSYEQYF. In DNA, the CDR3 is TGCAGCGTTGGAGGATTCAGGGGAAACTCCTACGAGCAGTACTTC. The chain is built from TRBV29-1 and TRBJ2-7; TRBD1 might be the D (6 bases). The germline V gene has CDR1 SQVTM and CDR2 ANQGSEA. The CDR3 extends over 15 amino acids. The V end was cut by 4 bases, the J end by 0 bases, with 16 bases between.

The chain carries TRBV30 and TRBJ1-2, with D tentatively TRBD1 (5 bases). Deletions cut 3 bases from V and 2 bases from J, with 16 bases between. This CDR3 is 15 amino acids long. Germline CDR1 reads GTSNPN; CDR2 reads SVGIG (reference sequence). This CDR3 is CAWRPGLSGNYGYTF. DNA for the CDR3: TGTGCCTGGAGACCGGGACTCTCGGGCAACTATGGCTACACCTTC.

This chain links TRBV28 with TRBJ2-7; 9 bases are a match to TRBD1. The CDR3 contains 12 residues. Per germline, CDR1 MDHEN and CDR2 SYDVKM. V trimming: 5 bases; J trimming: 12 bases; junction bases outside the gene matches: 8. The CDR3 sequence: CASSPPGQGWYV. As DNA, the CDR3 is TGTGCCAGCAGTCCCCCGGGACAGGGTTGGTACGTC.

The CDR3 protein is CASSSRTGGGEQYF. The CDR3 DNA is TGTGCCAGTAGTTCTCGGACAGGGGGAGGCGAGCAGTACTTC. This chain joins TRBV19 and TRBJ2-7; TRBD1 aligns across 10 bases. The CDR3 totals 14 residues. V was pared by 5 bases and J by 6 bases, with 7 bases of the junction left unmatched. Germline CDR1 LNHDA, CDR2 SQIVND (reference sequence).

The genes are TRBV11-3 and TRBJ2-7, with D tentatively TRBD2 (5 bases). This CDR3 spans 13 amino acids. Germline values: CDR1 SGHNT, CDR2 YENEEA. The V end lost 0 bases, the J end lost 5 bases, and 8 bases lay between the germline ends. CDR3 loop: CASSLERGHEQYF. In nucleotides, the CDR3 is TGTGCCAGCAGCTTAGAACGCGGGCACGAGCAGTACTTC.

This clone was found a few times. The chain carries TRBV18 and TRBJ2-3; 10 nucleotides line up with TRBD2. The V segment lost 4 bases and the J segment 2 bases; nucleotides outside the gene matches: 6. The CDR3 is 16 residues long. The germline CDR1 and CDR2 sequences are KGHSH and LQKENI. CDR3 bases: TGTGCCAGCTCACGGGCTAGCGGGGGACTCACAGATACGCAGTATTTT. It specifies CASSRASGGLTDTQYF.